The 17 T cell receptor beta chains given below trace back to one sample, sequenced in a study of liver allograft versus peripheral blood T cells. About the research overall: Hepatic allograft T cell receptor repertoires were evaluated relative to those present in recipients' peripheral blood.

TCRdb independently ran MiXCR on the reads; one entry per CDR3 protein. There are 9,200 or so distinct CDR3 sequences in the sample; roughly 17% occur only once, and roughly 1.9% lies in the top ten. The origin of the receptors is a human patient who had a liver transplant. Some T cells may possibly be graft donor cells.

This clonotype was observed a single time. With a much larger clone just one base away, this may be a read error. The chain couples TRBV19 to TRBJ1-5; no clear D. Germline CDR1 is LNHDA and CDR2 is SQIVND (reference sequence). The CDR3 covers 13 residues. For the CDR3, the DNA is TGTGCCAGTAGTATAGGGCTCTTTCAGGCCCAGCATTTT. Its translation: CASSIGLFQAQHF. Supplemented by reference TRBV19 and TRBJ1-5, the full variable domain reads DGGITQSPKYLFRKEGQNVTLSCEQNLNHDAMYWYRQDPGQGLRLIYYSQIVNDFQKGDIAEGYSVSREKKESFPLTVTSAQKNPTAFYLCASSIGLFQAQHFGDGTRLSIL.

This clonotype has a count of ten or more. The rearrangement joins TRBV6-1 to TRBJ1-1, with D uncertain. From germline, CDR1 is MNHNS and CDR2 SASEGT. The V end was cut by 8 bases, the J end by 1 base, with 11 bases between. The CDR3 is 13 residues long. The CDR3: CASGGVSNTEAFF. DNA for the CDR3: TGTGCCAGCGGTGGGGTCTCGAACACTGAAGCTTTCTTT.

This clonotype is medium-sized. J is TRBJ2-7 and V is TRBV6-5; D remains unclear. Trimming took off 2 bases at V and 0 bases at J, with 11 bases between the two ends. Germline CDR1 MNHEY, CDR2 SVGAGI. This CDR3 has 15 residues. This chain's CDR3 is CASSYNSGSSYEQYF. Here the CDR3 DNA reads TGTGCCAGCAGTTACAACTCCGGAAGCTCCTACGAGCAGTACTTC.

This chain links TRBV2 with TRBJ1-3; D remains ambiguous. Germline assignment: CDR1 SNHLY and CDR2 FYNNEI. The CDR3 consists of 12 residues. V dropped 7 bases and J dropped 3 bases, with 7 bases sitting between them. CDR3 sequence (DNA): TGTGCCAGCAAAGTACTTGGAAACACCATATATTTT. Translation gives CASKVLGNTIYF.

By proportion, this clonotype is medium-sized. The V call is TRBV18, the J call TRBJ1-1; D ambiguous. V was pared by 3 bases and J by 2 bases, with 7 bases between. The CDR3 runs 13 residues. Looked up from germline, CDR1 is KGHSH and CDR2 is LQKENI. The CDR3 is CASSPTENTEAFF. As DNA, the CDR3 is TGTGCCAGCTCACCCACAGAAAACACTGAAGCTTTCTTT.

By frequency in the sample, this clonotype is medium-sized. The chain joins TRBV19 to TRBJ1-1; no definite D call. V was cut by 4 bases and J by 0 bases, with 6 bases left in between. Looked up from germline, CDR1 is LNHDA and CDR2 is SQIVND (reference sequence). The length of the CDR3 is 13 residues. The CDR3 here is CASSNGLNTEAFF. CDR3 in DNA: TGTGCCAGTAGTAACGGATTGAACACTGAAGCTTTCTTT. Full variable domain (rest looked up from reference TRBV19 and TRBJ1-1): DGGITQSPKYLFRKEGQNVTLSCEQNLNHDAMYWYRQDPGQGLRLIYYSQIVNDFQKGDIAEGYSVSREKKESFPLTVTSAQKNPTAFYLCASSNGLNTEAFFGQGTRLTVV.

The genes are TRBV20-1 and TRBJ1-4, with 11 nucleotides matching TRBD1. V dropped 3 bases and J dropped 10; count of bases not matched to a gene: 7. Germline CDR1 DFQATT, CDR2 SNEGSKA (reference sequence). This CDR3 spans 14 amino acids. The CDR3 here is CSASSPGQGGKLFF. CDR3 sequence (DNA): TGCAGTGCTAGCTCGCCGGGACAGGGGGGAAAACTGTTTTTT.

This clonotype has at least ten counts. The V and J genes are TRBV6-5 and TRBJ2-1; 8 nucleotides line up with TRBD2. V shed 2 bases and J 6 bases; nucleotides not matched to a gene: 12. The CDR3 length is 17 residues. CDR1 is MNHEY, CDR2 SVGAGI, per germline. CDR3 amino acids: CASSYTSGGPRANEQFF. DNA of the CDR3: TGTGCCAGCAGTTACACCAGCGGGGGCCCCCGGGCCAATGAGCAGTTCTTC.

V and J are TRBV3-1 and TRBJ2-7; D assignment may be TRBD1 or TRBD2 (6 bases each). V dropped 2 bases and J dropped 6 bases, with 14 bases sitting between them. CDR1 and CDR2 (germline): LGHDT, YNNKEL (reference sequence). The CDR3 is 14 residues long. The CDR3 sequence is CASSQSGAFSEQYF. As DNA, the CDR3 is TGTGCCAGCAGCCAATCGGGGGCTTTCAGCGAGCAGTACTTC.

The chain employs TRBV6-1 and TRBJ1-5; D ambiguous. The CDR3 runs to 16 residues. Germline CDR1 and CDR2: MNHNS and SASEGT. Trimming removed 1 base from V and 3 bases from J, with 13 bases in between. CDR3 sequence: CASSEVWGSFNQPQHF. CDR3 sequence (DNA): TGTGCCAGCAGTGAAGTGTGGGGATCCTTCAATCAGCCCCAGCATTTT.

The CDR3 reads CSANPGGGRYYEQYF. CDR3 nucleotides: TGCAGTGCTAACCCAGGAGGGGGTAGGTACTACGAGCAGTACTTC. This chain connects TRBV20-1 to TRBJ2-7; D might be TRBD1 or TRBD2, each matching 6 bases. The CDR3 runs 15 residues. Between the trimmed V and J ends, which lost 4 bases and 3 bases, there was a span of 19 bases. Germline V gives CDR1 DFQATT, CDR2 SNEGSKA (reference sequence).

This clonotype was seen at least ten times. The chain joins TRBV7-2 to TRBJ1-1; 7 nucleotides agree with TRBD1. V was clipped by 5 bases and J by 0 bases; unmatched bases: 6. CDR3 length: 15 amino acids. Looked up from germline, CDR1 is SGHTA and CDR2 is FQGNSA. DNA of the CDR3: TGTGCCAGCAGCCTCACAGGGGTCATGAACACTGAAGCTTTCTTT. Amino acid sequence: CASSLTGVMNTEAFF. The full variable domain, rest sourced from reference TRBV7-2 and TRBJ1-1, is GAGVSQSPSNKVTEKGKDVELRCDPISGHTALYWYRQSLGQGLEFLIYFQGNSAPDKSGLPSDRFSAERTGGSVSTLTIQRTQQEDSAVYLCASSLTGVMNTEAFFGQGTRLTVV.

The J gene is TRBJ1-2, the V gene TRBV20-1, with 7 bases matching TRBD1. Germline-derived CDR1 and CDR2 are DFQATT and SNEGSKA (reference sequence). The CDR3 extends over 14 amino acids. V lost 6 bases to trimming and J lost 3 bases; unmatched junction nucleotides: 10. The CDR3 here is CSARTRTGHYGYTF. The CDR3 DNA is TGCAGTGCGAGAACCCGGACAGGACACTATGGCTACACCTTC.

About this clonotype itself: Being one base from a much bigger clone, this may be a read error. This chain connects TRBV6-6 to TRBJ2-7; the match to TRBD1 covers 8 bases. The germline V gene encodes CDR1 MNHNY and CDR2 SVGAGI (reference sequence). The CDR3 runs to 12 residues. V shed 11 bases, J shed 5 bases, and the junction held 8 bases outside the gene matches. In DNA, the CDR3 is TGTGCCGCCCGACAGGGGCACGACGAGCAGTACTTC. The encoded protein is CAARQGHDEQYF.

As to this clonotype: With a much larger clone just one base away, this may be a read error. The chain recombines TRBV7-9 with TRBJ1-1; D remains ambiguous. The CDR3 is 15 residues long. Looked up from germline, CDR1 is SEHNR and CDR2 is FQNEAQ (reference sequence). The CDR3 loop is CVSSLTSIMNTEAFF. The CDR3 nucleotides are TGTGTCAGCAGCCTAACCTCCATCATGAACACTGAAGCTTTCTTT.

In this sample, this clonotype turned up a few times. CDR3 protein: CASGGGNGELFF. CDR3 DNA sequence: TGTGCCAGCGGGGGGGGTAACGGGGAGCTGTTTTTT. The genes are TRBV2 and TRBJ2-2, with 7 bases matching TRBD2. Losses at the gene ends were 8 bases for V and 7 bases for J; bases not matched to a gene: 4. Germline CDR1 and CDR2: SNHLY and FYNNEI. The CDR3 length is 12 residues.

A note on this clonotype: This could be a read error, since a much larger clone is one nucleotide away. V usage is TRBV28 and J usage is TRBJ1-1, with 8 bases identical to TRBD1. The germline CDR1 and CDR2 sequences are MDHEN and SYDVKM. The CDR3 contains 15 residues. V was clipped by 11 bases and J by 4 bases; unmatched bases: 15. This chain's CDR3 is CAGTVGQGVFTEAFF. CDR3 DNA: TGTGCCGGCACCGTAGGACAGGGTGTTTTCACTGAAGCTTTCTTT.